The T cell receptor beta chain described here comes from a study of control samples from healthy donors and cancer patients. The CDR3 totals 17 residues. V gave up 6 bases and J gave up 4 bases, with 24 bases separating them. Germline values: CDR1 KGHSH, CDR2 LQKENI. Generated by immunoSEQ multiplex PCR, the TCRdb table keeps only in-frame clones and is missing some. The top ten hold about 16% of the sample, which has about 83,000 clones, around 92% seen once. The J gene is TRBJ1-1, the V gene TRBV18; D might be TRBD1 (6 bases). Sequencing was performed on blood. The origin of this receptor is a man aged 50-59 years in good health. Here the CDR3 DNA reads TGTGCCAGCTCTAGATCAAGTACCAGGGGTAGGACCACTGAAGCTTTCTTT. Protein: CASSRSSTRGRTTEAFF.